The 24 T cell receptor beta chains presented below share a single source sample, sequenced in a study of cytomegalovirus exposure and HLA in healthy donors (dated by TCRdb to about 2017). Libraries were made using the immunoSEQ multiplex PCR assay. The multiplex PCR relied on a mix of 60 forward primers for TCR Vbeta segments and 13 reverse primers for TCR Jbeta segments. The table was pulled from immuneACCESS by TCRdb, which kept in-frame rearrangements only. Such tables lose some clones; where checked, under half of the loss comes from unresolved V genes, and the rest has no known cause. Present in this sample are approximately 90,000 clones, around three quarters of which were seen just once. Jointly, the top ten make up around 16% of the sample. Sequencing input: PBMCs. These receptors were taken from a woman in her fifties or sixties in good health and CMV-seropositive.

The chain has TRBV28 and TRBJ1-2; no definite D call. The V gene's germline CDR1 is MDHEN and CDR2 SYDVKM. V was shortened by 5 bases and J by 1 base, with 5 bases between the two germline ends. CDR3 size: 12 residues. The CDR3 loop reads CASSQLNYGYTF. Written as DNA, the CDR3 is TGTGCCAGCAGTCAACTTAACTATGGCTACACCTTC.

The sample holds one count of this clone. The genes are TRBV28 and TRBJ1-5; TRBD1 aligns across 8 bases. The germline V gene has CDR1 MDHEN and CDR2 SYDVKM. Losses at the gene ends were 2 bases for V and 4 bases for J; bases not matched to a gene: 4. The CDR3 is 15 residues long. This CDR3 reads CASSLQGQANQPQHF. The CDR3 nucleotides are TGTGCCAGCAGTTTACAGGGACAGGCAAATCAGCCCCAGCATTTT.

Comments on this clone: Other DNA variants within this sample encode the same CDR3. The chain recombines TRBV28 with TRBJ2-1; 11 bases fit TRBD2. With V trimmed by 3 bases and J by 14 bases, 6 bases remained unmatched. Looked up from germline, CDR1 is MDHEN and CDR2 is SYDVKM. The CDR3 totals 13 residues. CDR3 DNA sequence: TGTGCCAGCAGTTTTACTAGCGGGAGTTGGGAGTTCTTC. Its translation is CASSFTSGSWEFF.

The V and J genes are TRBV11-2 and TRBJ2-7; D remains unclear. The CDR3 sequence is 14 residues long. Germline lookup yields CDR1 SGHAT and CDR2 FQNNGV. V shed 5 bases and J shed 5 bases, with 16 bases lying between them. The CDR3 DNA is TGTGCCAGCAGCGATTCTCGGTTTTCGGACGAGCAGTACTTC. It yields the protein CASSDSRFSDEQYF.

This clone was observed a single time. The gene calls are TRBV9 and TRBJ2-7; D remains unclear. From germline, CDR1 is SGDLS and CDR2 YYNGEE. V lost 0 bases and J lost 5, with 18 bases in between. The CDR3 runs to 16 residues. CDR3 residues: CASSVEGVWLGDEQYF. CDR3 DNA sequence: TGTGCCAGCAGCGTAGAAGGAGTTTGGTTAGGCGACGAGCAGTACTTC.

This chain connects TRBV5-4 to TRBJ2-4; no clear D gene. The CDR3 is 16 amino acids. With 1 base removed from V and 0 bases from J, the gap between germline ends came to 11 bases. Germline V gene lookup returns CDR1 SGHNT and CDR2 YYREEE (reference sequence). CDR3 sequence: CASSLPALLAKNIQYF. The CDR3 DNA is TGTGCCAGCAGCTTGCCCGCGCTTCTAGCCAAAAACATTCAGTACTTC.

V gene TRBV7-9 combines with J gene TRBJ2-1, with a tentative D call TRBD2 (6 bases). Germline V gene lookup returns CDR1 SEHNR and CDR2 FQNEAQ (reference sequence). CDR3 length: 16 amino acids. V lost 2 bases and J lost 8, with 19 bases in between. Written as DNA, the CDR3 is TGTGCCAGCAGCTTATGGGACGGACGGGAGTGGCATGAGCAGTTCTTC. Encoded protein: CASSLWDGREWHEQFF.

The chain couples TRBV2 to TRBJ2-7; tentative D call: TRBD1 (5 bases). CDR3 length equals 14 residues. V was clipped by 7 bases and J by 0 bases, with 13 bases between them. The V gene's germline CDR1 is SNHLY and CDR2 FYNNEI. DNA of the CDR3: TGTGCCAGCAAACAACAGGAATCCTCCTACGAGCAGTACTTC. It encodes CASKQQESSYEQYF. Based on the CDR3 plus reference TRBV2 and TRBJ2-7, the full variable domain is EPEVTQTPSHQVTQMGQEVILRCVPISNHLYFYWYRQILGQKVEFLVSFYNNEISEKSEIFDDQFSVERPDGSNFTLKIRSTKLEDSAMYFCASKQQESSYEQYFGPGTRLTVT.

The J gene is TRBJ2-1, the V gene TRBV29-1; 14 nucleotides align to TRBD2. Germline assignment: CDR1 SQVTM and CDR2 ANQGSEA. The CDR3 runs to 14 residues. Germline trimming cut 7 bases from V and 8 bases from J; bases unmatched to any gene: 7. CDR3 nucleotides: TGCAGCGCCTTTGGGACTAGCGGGAGTTATGAGCAGTTCTTC. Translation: CSAFGTSGSYEQFF.

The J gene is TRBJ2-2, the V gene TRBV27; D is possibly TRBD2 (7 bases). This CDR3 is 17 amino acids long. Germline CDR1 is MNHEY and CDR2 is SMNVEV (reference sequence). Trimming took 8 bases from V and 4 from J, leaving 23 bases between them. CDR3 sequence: CASFSPVGGGGTGELFF. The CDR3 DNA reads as TGTGCCAGCTTCTCTCCTGTGGGGGGAGGGGGCACCGGGGAGCTGTTTTTT.

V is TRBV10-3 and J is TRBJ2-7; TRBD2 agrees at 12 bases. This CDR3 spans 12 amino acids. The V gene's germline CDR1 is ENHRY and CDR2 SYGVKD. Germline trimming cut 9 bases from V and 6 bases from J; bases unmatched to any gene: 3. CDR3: CAMTSGSGEQYF. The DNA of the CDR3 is TGTGCCATGACTAGCGGGAGTGGCGAGCAGTACTTC.

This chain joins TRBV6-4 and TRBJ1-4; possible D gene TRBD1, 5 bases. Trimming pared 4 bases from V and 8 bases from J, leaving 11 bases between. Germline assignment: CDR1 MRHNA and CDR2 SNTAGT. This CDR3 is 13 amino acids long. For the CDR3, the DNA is TGTGCCAGCAGTGCCCGACAGTTCGAAAAACTGTTTTTT. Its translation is CASSARQFEKLFF.

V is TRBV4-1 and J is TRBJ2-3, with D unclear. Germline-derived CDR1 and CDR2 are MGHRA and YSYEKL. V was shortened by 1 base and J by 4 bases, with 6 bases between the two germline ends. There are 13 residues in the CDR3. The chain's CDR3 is CASSQVTSDTQYF. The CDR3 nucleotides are TGCGCCAGCAGCCAAGTGACATCAGATACGCAGTATTTT.

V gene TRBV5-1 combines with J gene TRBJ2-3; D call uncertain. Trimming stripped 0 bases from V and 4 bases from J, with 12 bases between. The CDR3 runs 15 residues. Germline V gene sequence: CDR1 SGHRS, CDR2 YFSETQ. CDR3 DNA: TGCGCCAGCAGCTTGGACGGAGCGAAGGCAGATACGCAGTATTTT. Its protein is CASSLDGAKADTQYF.

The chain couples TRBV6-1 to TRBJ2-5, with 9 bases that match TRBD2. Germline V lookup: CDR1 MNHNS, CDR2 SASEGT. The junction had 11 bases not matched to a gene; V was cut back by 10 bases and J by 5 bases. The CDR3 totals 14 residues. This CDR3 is CATKGAGGLETQYF. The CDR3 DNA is TGTGCCACGAAAGGGGCGGGAGGGTTGGAGACCCAGTACTTC.

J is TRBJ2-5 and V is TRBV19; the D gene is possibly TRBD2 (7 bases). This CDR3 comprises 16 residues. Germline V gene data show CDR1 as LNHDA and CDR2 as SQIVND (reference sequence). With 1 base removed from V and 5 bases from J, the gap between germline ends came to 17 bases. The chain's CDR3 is CASSIARRGGRETQYF. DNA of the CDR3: TGTGCCAGTAGTATAGCCCGAAGGGGGGGGAGGGAGACCCAGTACTTC.

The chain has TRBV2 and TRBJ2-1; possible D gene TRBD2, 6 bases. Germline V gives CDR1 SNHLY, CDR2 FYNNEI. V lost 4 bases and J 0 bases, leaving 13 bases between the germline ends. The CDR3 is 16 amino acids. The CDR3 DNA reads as TGTGCCAGCAGTGGGAGGGTAGCGGACTCCTACAATGAGCAGTTCTTC. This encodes CASSGRVADSYNEQFF.

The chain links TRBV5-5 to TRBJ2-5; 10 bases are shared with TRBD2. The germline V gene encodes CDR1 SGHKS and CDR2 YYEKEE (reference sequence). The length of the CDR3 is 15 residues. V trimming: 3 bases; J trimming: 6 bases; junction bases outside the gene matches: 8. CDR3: CASSSWTSGVQTQYF. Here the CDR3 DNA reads TGTGCCAGCAGCTCCTGGACTAGCGGCGTACAGACCCAGTACTTC.

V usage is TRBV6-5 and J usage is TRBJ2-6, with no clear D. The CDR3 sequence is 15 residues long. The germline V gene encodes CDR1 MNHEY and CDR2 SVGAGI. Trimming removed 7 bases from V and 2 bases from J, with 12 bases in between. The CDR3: CASTIVSAGANVLTF. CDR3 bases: TGTGCCAGCACTATTGTAAGCGCTGGGGCCAACGTCCTGACTTTC.

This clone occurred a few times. The CDR3: CASSSQGGNQPQHF. The CDR3 region has the DNA TGCGCCAGCAGCTCACAGGGGGGCAATCAGCCCCAGCATTTT. The chain couples TRBV5-1 to TRBJ1-5, with 8 bases that match TRBD1. CDR1 is SGHRS and CDR2 is YFSETQ in the germline V gene. Germline trimming cut 3 bases from V and 2 bases from J; bases unmatched to any gene: 1. This CDR3 spans 14 amino acids.

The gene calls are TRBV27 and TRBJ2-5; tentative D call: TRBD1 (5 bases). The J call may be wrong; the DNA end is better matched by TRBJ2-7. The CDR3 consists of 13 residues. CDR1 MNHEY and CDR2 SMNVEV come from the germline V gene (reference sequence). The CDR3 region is CASSLRQFYEQYF. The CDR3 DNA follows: TGTGCCAGCAGTCTGCGACAGTTCTACGAGCAGTACTTC.

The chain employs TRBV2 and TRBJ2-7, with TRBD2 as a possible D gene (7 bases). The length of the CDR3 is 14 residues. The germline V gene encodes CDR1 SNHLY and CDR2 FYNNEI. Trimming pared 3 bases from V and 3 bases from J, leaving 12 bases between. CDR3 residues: CASSDGGLSYEQYF. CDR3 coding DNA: TGTGCCAGCAGTGACGGGGGGCTAAGCTACGAGCAGTACTTC.

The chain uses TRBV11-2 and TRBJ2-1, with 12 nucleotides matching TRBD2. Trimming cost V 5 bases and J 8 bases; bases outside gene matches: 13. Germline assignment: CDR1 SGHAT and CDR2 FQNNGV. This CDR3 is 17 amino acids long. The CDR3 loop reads CASSPRPSGRAFDEQFF. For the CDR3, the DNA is TGTGCCAGCAGCCCGAGGCCTAGCGGGAGGGCCTTCGATGAGCAGTTCTTC.

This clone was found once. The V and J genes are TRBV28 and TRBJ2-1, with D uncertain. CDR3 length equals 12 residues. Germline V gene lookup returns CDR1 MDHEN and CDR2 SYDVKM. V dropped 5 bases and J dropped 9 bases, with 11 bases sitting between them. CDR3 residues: CASSALGTEQFF. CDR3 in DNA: TGTGCCAGCAGTGCCCTAGGAACTGAGCAGTTCTTC.